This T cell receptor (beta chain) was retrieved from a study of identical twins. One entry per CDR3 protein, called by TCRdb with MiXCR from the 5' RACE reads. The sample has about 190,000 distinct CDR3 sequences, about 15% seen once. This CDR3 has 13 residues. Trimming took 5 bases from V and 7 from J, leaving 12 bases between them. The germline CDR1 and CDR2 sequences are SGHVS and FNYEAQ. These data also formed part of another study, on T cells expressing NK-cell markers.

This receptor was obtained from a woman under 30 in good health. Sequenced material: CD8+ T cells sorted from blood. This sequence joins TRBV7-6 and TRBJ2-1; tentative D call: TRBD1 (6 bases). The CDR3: CASSPGTNNEQFF. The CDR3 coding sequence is TGTGCCAGCAGCCCAGGGACAAATAATGAGCAGTTCTTC. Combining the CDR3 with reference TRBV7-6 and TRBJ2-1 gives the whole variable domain GAGVSQSPRYKVTKRGQDVALRCDPISGHVSLYWYRQALGQGPEFLTYFNYEAQQDKSGLPNDRFSAERPEGSISTLTIQRTEQRDSAMYRCASSPGTNNEQFFGPGTRLTVL.